This entry lists 30 T cell receptor beta chains sequenced from one sample in a study of regulatory T cells in long-lasting Graves disease. Time point indicated: newly diagnosed GD, antithyroid drugs for less than 3 months. Scientists built the TCR library using RNA that was extracted from PBMCs. Building of the TCR beta libraries involved iRepertoire HTBI primers and Arm-PCR of CDR3 regions. TCRdb reanalysed the multiplex PCR reads using MiXCR and keeps one entry per CDR3 protein. This sample yields 400,000 to 500,000 distinct CDR3 sequences, of which about a sixth are seen a single time; 23% belongs to the top ten. These data also formed part of another study, on T cells in Graves' hyperthyroidism and ophthalmopathy.

The sequenced sample was peripheral blood mononuclear cells (PBMCs), obtained at new diagnosis, from a patient treated with antithyroid drugs. Receptor source: a woman younger than 30 with Graves disease.

This clonotype was found many times. The chain uses TRBV2 and TRBJ2-3; D remains ambiguous. This CDR3 is built from 14 residues. Trimming shortened V by 11 bases and J by 7 bases, and 22 bases separated the two germline ends. The V gene's germline CDR1 is SNHLY and CDR2 FYNNEI. The CDR3: CAGSLPRDVNTQYF. CDR3 DNA: TGTGCCGGAAGTTTGCCTCGCGACGTGAATACGCAGTATTTT.

This clonotype was detected only a few times. The chain has TRBV19 and TRBJ2-7; no reliable D call. V lost 4 bases and J lost 2, with 12 bases in between. The germline V gene encodes CDR1 LNHDA and CDR2 SQIVND (reference sequence). The CDR3 has 14 residues. CDR3 sequence: CASSRDIHTYEQYF. The CDR3 DNA sequence: TGTGCCAGTAGTAGAGACATACACACCTACGAGCAGTACTTC.

This clonotype was detected ten times or more. The chain recombines TRBV3-1 with TRBJ2-2; D is perhaps TRBD2 (5 bases). Trimming stripped 1 base from V and 0 bases from J, with 6 bases between. The germline V gene encodes CDR1 LGHDT and CDR2 YNNKEL (reference sequence). The CDR3 length is 15 residues. CDR3 sequence reads: CASSQAGTNTGELFF. For the CDR3, the DNA is TGTGCCAGCAGCCAAGCCGGGACGAACACCGGGGAGCTGTTTTTT.

In its sample, this clonotype was seen a few times. J is TRBJ2-3 and V is TRBV4-1; D is undetermined. Germline V CDR1 and CDR2: MGHRA, YSYEKL. The V end lost 0 bases, the J end lost 4 bases, and 11 bases lay between the germline ends. There are 15 residues in the CDR3. CDR3 residues: CASSQEVSRSDTQYF. CDR3 coding DNA: TGCGCCAGCAGCCAAGAGGTCTCCCGTTCAGATACGCAGTATTTT.

The chain is built from TRBV7-2 and TRBJ2-4, with 8 nucleotides matching TRBD1. The V gene end was trimmed by 6 bases and the J gene end by 0 bases; junction bases not matched to a gene: 13. Germline assignment: CDR1 SGHTA and CDR2 FQGNSA. The CDR3 covers 18 residues. CDR3 amino acids: CASSPGTGAFIAKNIQYF. The CDR3 bases are TGTGCCAGCAGTCCAGGGACAGGAGCCTTCATAGCCAAAAACATTCAGTACTTC.

The table lists this clonotype with a few counts. This chain links TRBV7-2 with TRBJ1-3, with D uncertain. V lost 5 bases, J lost 6 bases, and 14 bases lay in between. The CDR3 is 14 residues long. Germline V CDR1 and CDR2: SGHTA, FQGNSA. CDR3 DNA: TGTGCCAGCAGCCCACGACTAGGAGTAAACACCATATATTTT. This translates into CASSPRLGVNTIYF. The whole variable domain, filled in from reference TRBV7-2 and TRBJ1-3, reads GAGVSQSPSNKVTEKGKDVELRCDPISGHTALYWYRQSLGQGLEFLIYFQGNSAPDKSGLPSDRFSAERTGGSVSTLTIQRTQQEDSAVYLCASSPRLGVNTIYFGEGSWLTVV.

This clonotype was counted a few times. The chain has TRBV5-4 and TRBJ2-1, with TRBD2 matching 8 bases. The trim removed 4 bases at V and 0 bases at J, leaving 12 bases unmatched. Germline V lookup: CDR1 SGHNT, CDR2 YYREEE (reference sequence). The CDR3 has 18 amino acids. This chain's CDR3 is CASSAGGAGANSYNEQFF. For the CDR3, the DNA is TGTGCCAGCAGCGCGGGGGGAGCGGGAGCCAACTCCTACAATGAGCAGTTCTTC. The whole variable domain, remainder taken from reference TRBV5-4 and TRBJ2-1, is ETGVTQSPTHLIKTRGQQVTLRCSSQSGHNTVSWYQQALGQGPQFIFQYYREEENGRGNFPPRFSGLQFPNYSSELNVNALELDDSALYLCASSAGGAGANSYNEQFFGPGTRLTVL.

This clonotype came up a few times. The chain is built from TRBV28 and TRBJ2-5; possible D gene TRBD1, 5 bases. Trimming left V 7 bases short and J 3 bases short, with 15 bases between. Looked up from germline, CDR1 is MDHEN and CDR2 is SYDVKM. The CDR3 consists of 14 residues. The chain's CDR3 is CASTVPGKEETQYF. CDR3 DNA sequence: TGTGCCAGCACGGTCCCAGGGAAGGAAGAGACCCAGTACTTC.

CDR3 in DNA: TGCGCCAGCAGCTCCGGCAGGGCCTCAAACTCCTACGAGCAGTACTTC. Encoded protein: CASSSGRASNSYEQYF. This chain joins TRBV5-1 and TRBJ2-7; weak D call: TRBD1 (5 bases). V lost 3 bases to trimming and J lost 0 bases, with 16 bases between them. CDR3 length: 16 residues. Germline-derived CDR1 and CDR2 are SGHRS and YFSETQ. Together with reference TRBV5-1 and TRBJ2-7, the CDR3 gives the full variable domain: KAGVTQTPRYLIKTRGQQVTLSCSPISGHRSVSWYQQTPGQGLQFLFEYFSETQRNKGNFPGRFSGRQFSNSRSEMNVSTLELGDSALYLCASSSGRASNSYEQYFGPGTRLTVT.

The V gene is TRBV20-1, the J gene TRBJ2-7; D remains unclear. Germline V CDR1 and CDR2: DFQATT, SNEGSKA (reference sequence). The length of the CDR3 is 12 residues. The V gene lost 6 bases and the J gene lost 0 bases, with 9 bases spanning the gap. CDR3 coding DNA: TGCAGTGCCACCATCCCCTCCTACGAGCAGTACTTC. This sequence encodes CSATIPSYEQYF.

Comment on this clonotype: The conserved closing phenylalanine or tryptophan is absent in this CDR3, likely reflecting a read error. The V and J genes are TRBV12-3 or TRBV12-4 and TRBJ1-1; 7 bases align to TRBD1. The CDR3 is made up of 13 amino acids. Trimming took 5 bases from V and 8 from J; bases not matched to a gene: 8. CDR3 amino acids: CASSVREGAEAFS. The CDR3 nucleotides read TGTGCCAGCAGTGTTCGAGAGGGGGCCGAAGCTTTCTCT.

This clonotype was observed many times. CDR3 bases: TGTGCCACCAGCAGAGCAGCACCCTGGGACGAGCAGTACTTC. Its translation is CATSRAAPWDEQYF. This sequence joins TRBV15 and TRBJ2-7, with D uncertain. Per the germline V gene, CDR1 is LNHNV and CDR2 is YYDKDF (reference sequence). Trimming took off 1 base at V and 5 bases at J, with 12 bases between the two ends. The CDR3 length is 14 residues.

This clonotype was recorded a few times. The rearrangement joins TRBV5-1 to TRBJ2-7, with 10 bases lining up with TRBD1. Germline-derived CDR1 and CDR2 are SGHRS and YFSETQ. V gave up 4 bases and J gave up 5 bases; unmatched junction bases: 6. The CDR3 spans 14 residues. CDR3 amino acids: CASSNPGQGNEQYF. In DNA, the CDR3 is TGCGCCAGCAGCAATCCGGGACAGGGGAACGAGCAGTACTTC.

This clonotype was seen repeatedly, ten times or more. The genes are TRBV6-1 and TRBJ2-3, with 10 bases identical to TRBD2. The CDR3 runs 15 residues. The trim removed 6 bases at V and 5 bases at J, leaving 8 bases unmatched. Germline-derived CDR1 and CDR2 are MNHNS and SASEGT. The CDR3, as DNA: TGTGCCAGCAGACTAGCGGGAATGATAGGAGATACGCAGTATTTT. This encodes CASRLAGMIGDTQYF.

This clonotype was seen only a few times. The DNA of the CDR3 is TGTGCCAGCAGCTTGGACCGGGACTCAACGCAGTATTTT. It codes for CASSLDRDSTQYF. J is TRBJ2-3 and V is TRBV7-2, with TRBD2 as a possible D gene (6 bases). Germline V lookup: CDR1 SGHTA, CDR2 FQGNSA. Trimming left V 3 bases short and J 9 bases short, with 13 bases between. This CDR3 spans 13 amino acids.

On this clonotype: Just one base apart from a much larger clone, this may be a read error. This chain connects TRBV5-5 to TRBJ1-2, with 9 bases aligning to TRBD1. This CDR3 contains 12 residues. Germline lookup yields CDR1 SGHKS and CDR2 YYEKEE (reference sequence). CDR3 sequence (DNA): TGTTCCAGCAGCAGACAGGGGGACGGCTACACCTTC. This gives the protein CSSSRQGDGYTF.

This clonotype was seen at least ten times. This chain uses TRBV11-3 with TRBJ2-7; 11 bases are a match to TRBD1. Germline loops: CDR1 SGHNT, CDR2 YENEEA. Losses at the gene ends were 5 bases for V and 3 bases for J; bases not matched to a gene: 6. CDR3 length: 15 amino acids. Here the CDR3 reads CASSPGTGGHYEQYF. As DNA, the CDR3 is TGTGCCAGCAGCCCCGGGACAGGGGGACACTACGAGCAGTACTTC. Supplemented by reference TRBV11-3 and TRBJ2-7, the full variable domain reads EAGVVQSPRYKIIEKKQPVAFWCNPISGHNTLYWYLQNLGQGPELLIRYENEEAVDDSQLPKDRFSAERLKGVDSTLKIQPAELGDSAVYLCASSPGTGGHYEQYFGPGTRLTVT.

The chain employs TRBV4-1 and TRBJ2-7; TRBD1 aligns across 9 bases. The CDR3 consists of 15 residues. Germline V CDR1 and CDR2: MGHRA, YSYEKL. V trimming: 2 bases; J trimming: 7 bases; junction bases outside the gene matches: 9. The CDR3 reads CASSQNSQGAWEQYF. The CDR3, as DNA: TGCGCCAGCAGCCAAAACTCACAGGGGGCGTGGGAGCAGTACTTC.

Concerning this clonotype: The CDR3 does not close with the conserved phenylalanine or tryptophan, likely indicating a read error. The V and J genes are TRBV27 and TRBJ1-1; 7 bases agree with TRBD1. The CDR3 has 13 amino acids. From germline, CDR1 is MNHEY and CDR2 SMNVEV (reference sequence). After removal of 8 bases from V and 5 bases from J, the junction contained 8 bases not matched to a gene. Written as DNA, the CDR3 is TGTGCCAGCCAAGGGGGCGCGGGTACTGAAGCTTTCCTT. As protein: CASQGGAGTEAFL.

This clonotype was found many times. The chain is built from TRBV20-1 and TRBJ2-7; possibly TRBD1 for D (5 bases). V lost 0 bases, J lost 4 bases, and 13 bases lay in between. Per germline, CDR1 DFQATT and CDR2 SNEGSKA (reference sequence). The CDR3 totals 14 residues. The CDR3, as DNA: TGCAGTGCTAGAGACCAAAACAGGCGATACGAGCAGTACTTC. Encoded protein: CSARDQNRRYEQYF.

The CDR3 reads CASGMGLATGELFF. CDR3 DNA sequence: TGTGCCAGCGGAATGGGACTAGCAACCGGGGAGCTGTTTTTT. V and J are TRBV27 and TRBJ2-2; 9 bases are shared with TRBD2. V gave up 8 bases and J gave up 5 bases; unmatched junction bases: 6. CDR1 and CDR2 (germline): MNHEY, SMNVEV (reference sequence). The CDR3 is 14 residues long.

This clonotype was seen repeatedly, ten times or more. V and J are TRBV11-2 and TRBJ1-4; perhaps TRBD1 as D (5 bases). Trimming took 1 base from V and 7 from J, leaving 13 bases between them. In germline, CDR1 is SGHAT, CDR2 FQNNGV. The length of the CDR3 is 15 residues. Here the CDR3 reads CASSLVPGVSEKLFF. The CDR3 bases are TGTGCCAGCAGCTTAGTTCCGGGGGTATCTGAAAAACTGTTTTTT.

This clonotype was counted at least ten times. The V and J genes are TRBV5-1 and TRBJ2-5, with D perhaps matching TRBD2 (6 bases). V shed 0 bases and J shed 4 bases, with 16 bases lying between them. This CDR3 has 16 amino acids. Germline V gene lookup returns CDR1 SGHRS and CDR2 YFSETQ. The CDR3 sequence is CASSLAKVAGRETQYF. In nucleotides, the CDR3 is TGCGCCAGCAGCTTGGCCAAGGTCGCGGGGCGAGAGACCCAGTACTTC.

Ten or more counts support this clonotype. The chain couples TRBV30 to TRBJ2-3; no clear D. The V and J ends lost 4 bases and 2 bases respectively, with 10 bases between them. Germline loops: CDR1 GTSNPN, CDR2 SVGIG (reference sequence). The CDR3 consists of 13 residues. The CDR3 DNA sequence: TGTGCCTGGAATAGACGGTACACAGATACGCAGTATTTT. Translating it yields CAWNRRYTDTQYF.

This clonotype was found many times. V gene TRBV27 combines with J gene TRBJ2-7; weak D call: TRBD1 (6 bases). CDR1 and CDR2 (germline): MNHEY, SMNVEV (reference sequence). Deletions cut 2 bases from V and 4 bases from J, with 18 bases between. This CDR3 is 16 amino acids long. This CDR3 is CASSLSADRFVYEQYF. Written as DNA, the CDR3 is TGTGCCAGCAGTTTAAGTGCCGACAGGTTTGTATACGAGCAGTACTTC.

This clonotype was counted ten times or more. V is TRBV27 and J is TRBJ2-3, with D possibly matching TRBD1 (5 bases). V shed 6 bases and J shed 0 bases, with 13 bases lying between them. The CDR3 has 15 amino acids. CDR1 is MNHEY and CDR2 is SMNVEV in the germline V gene (reference sequence). The CDR3: CASSQLRESTDTQYF. The CDR3 DNA follows: TGTGCCAGCAGCCAACTCAGGGAAAGCACAGATACGCAGTATTTT.

This clonotype came up many times. V usage is TRBV11-2 and J usage is TRBJ2-7, with D perhaps matching TRBD1 (6 bases). The germline V gene has CDR1 SGHAT and CDR2 FQNNGV. The V and J ends lost 5 bases and 0 bases respectively, with 14 bases between them. The CDR3 runs to 15 residues. DNA of the CDR3: TGTGCCAGCAGCGAACCTGGGACAAGCTCCTACGAGCAGTACTTC. Encoded protein: CASSEPGTSSYEQYF. Drawing the rest from reference TRBV11-2 and TRBJ2-7, the complete variable domain is EAGVAQSPRYKIIEKRQSVAFWCNPISGHATLYWYQQILGQGPKLLIQFQNNGVVDDSQLPKDRFSAERLKGVDSTLKIQPAKLEDSAVYLCASSEPGTSSYEQYFGPGTRLTVT.

In this sample, this clonotype turned up many times. The rearrangement uses TRBV6-5 and TRBJ2-1, with D maybe TRBD2 (5 bases). The V gene lost 0 bases and the J gene lost 6 bases, with 12 bases spanning the gap. This CDR3 has 15 amino acids. The germline gives CDR1 MNHEY, CDR2 SVGAGI. The CDR3 DNA is TGTGCCAGCAGTTACTCTAGCGTCCTCGGCAATGAGCAGTTCTTC. Protein sequence: CASSYSSVLGNEQFF.

Only a few counts were recorded for this clonotype. The chain is built from TRBV12-3 or TRBV12-4 and TRBJ2-7, with 9 bases matching TRBD1. Trimming removed 1 base from V and 3 bases from J; junction bases left unmatched: 13. The CDR3 is made up of 18 amino acids. CDR3 sequence reads: CASSLEIPSGTGYYEQYF. In nucleotides, the CDR3 is TGTGCCAGCAGTTTAGAGATTCCGAGTGGGACAGGGTACTACGAGCAGTACTTC.

This clonotype was counted ten times or more. V usage is TRBV28 and J usage is TRBJ1-4; 7 nucleotides agree with TRBD1. CDR3 length: 14 amino acids. Per the germline V gene, CDR1 is MDHEN and CDR2 is SYDVKM. J lost 7 bases, V lost 6 bases, and 8 bases had no gene match. CDR3 coding DNA: TGTGCCAGCAGCTTAACAGGGGCAGGTGAAAAACTGTTTTTT. Translating it yields CASSLTGAGEKLFF.